The 22 T cell receptor beta chains listed next were all sequenced from one sample in a study of vaccination and CD4 T cells after COVID-19. TCRdb independently ran MiXCR on the PCR reads; one entry per CDR3 protein. The profile shows fewer than 30,000 distinct CDR3 sequences, around 50% of them singletons. Source: CD4+ T cells from blood, taken before SARS-CoV-2 vaccination. The receptors derive from a human donor who had recovered from COVID-19.

In its sample, this clonotype was seen a few times. The chain has TRBV28 and TRBJ2-5; D possibly corresponds to TRBD1 (6 bases). V lost 6 bases and J 5 bases, leaving 13 bases between the germline ends. The CDR3 length is 13 residues. CDR1 is MDHEN, CDR2 SYDVKM, per germline. The CDR3 DNA follows: TGTGCCAGCAGCCAGAGGGGGAAGGAGACCCAGTACTTC. Amino acid sequence: CASSQRGKETQYF.

This sequence joins TRBV7-2 and TRBJ2-1, with a weak D call TRBD2 (6 bases). The V and J ends lost 5 bases and 0 bases respectively, with 20 bases between them. CDR3 length: 18 residues. CDR1 is SGHTA, CDR2 FQGNSA, per germline. In nucleotides, the CDR3 is TGTGCCAGCAGCGAACTCCGCTCGGGGACTCTCTCCTACAATGAGCAGTTCTTC. It is translated as CASSELRSGTLSYNEQFF.

The CDR3 protein is CASGLINTEAFF. The DNA of the CDR3 is TGTGCCAGTGGACTAATAAACACTGAAGCTTTCTTT. The V and J genes are TRBV12-3 or TRBV12-4 and TRBJ1-1; no clear D. The CDR3 totals 12 residues. V lost 9 bases, J lost 2 bases, and 10 bases lay in between.

The chain links TRBV6-1 to TRBJ2-5; 8 bases line up with TRBD2. The germline CDR1 and CDR2 sequences are MNHNS and SASEGT. Germline trimming cut 6 bases from V and 5 bases from J; bases unmatched to any gene: 8. The CDR3 extends over 14 amino acids. The CDR3: CASSERGTEETQYF. In DNA, the CDR3 is TGTGCCAGCAGCGAGCGGGGGACTGAGGAGACCCAGTACTTC.

This rearrangement joins TRBV7-6 to TRBJ2-1, with TRBD1 matching 9 bases. Per the germline V gene, CDR1 is SGHVS and CDR2 is FNYEAQ. Trimming removed 4 bases from V and 8 bases from J; junction bases left unmatched: 6. The length of the CDR3 is 14 residues. CDR3 protein: CASSSWDRVYEQFF. CDR3 coding DNA: TGTGCCAGCAGCTCCTGGGACAGGGTATATGAGCAGTTCTTC.

The chain has TRBV20-1 and TRBJ2-1; 13 bases match TRBD2. This CDR3 spans 13 amino acids. V shed 5 bases and J 7 bases; nucleotides not matched to a gene: 2. Germline CDR1 DFQATT, CDR2 SNEGSKA (reference sequence). The CDR3 sequence is CSAGGLAGNEQFF. The CDR3 region has the DNA TGCAGTGCTGGGGGACTAGCGGGAAATGAGCAGTTCTTC.

The chain employs TRBV6-2 or TRBV6-3 and TRBJ1-1; 9 positions agree with TRBD1. Germline V gene sequence: CDR1 MNHEY, CDR2 SVGEGT. V was clipped by 6 bases and J by 5 bases; unmatched bases: 4. CDR3 length: 13 amino acids. In nucleotides, the CDR3 is TGTGCCAGCAGGAGGACAGGGGATACTGAAGCTTTCTTT. Encoded protein: CASRRTGDTEAFF.

The sample holds a few counts of this clonotype. The rearrangement links TRBV27 to TRBJ2-1, with D uncertain. The CDR3 totals 16 residues. Germline assignment: CDR1 MNHEY and CDR2 SMNVEV (reference sequence). Between the trimmed V and J ends, which lost 4 bases and 3 bases, there was a span of 16 bases. CDR3 nucleotide sequence: TGTGCCAGCAGTTCCCCCTCTAGGAATTTCTACAATGAGCAGTTCTTC. Encoded protein: CASSSPSRNFYNEQFF.

V gene TRBV7-3 combines with J gene TRBJ2-7, with TRBD2 matching over 11 bases. Losses at the gene ends were 5 bases for V and 3 bases for J; bases not matched to a gene: 6. The germline V gene has CDR1 SGHTA and CDR2 FQGTGA. CDR3 length: 15 amino acids. CDR3 bases: TGTGCCAGCAGCGCACTAGCGGGAGCCCACTACGAGCAGTACTTC. Translated: CASSALAGAHYEQYF.

The CDR3 loop is CASGTSGANEQFF. The CDR3 region has the DNA TGTGCCAGCGGGACTAGCGGGGCCAATGAGCAGTTCTTC. The V call is TRBV2, the J call TRBJ2-1, with 13 bases matching TRBD2. The CDR3 sequence is 13 residues long. V lost 8 bases, J lost 6 bases, and 1 base stayed unmatched. The germline V gene has CDR1 SNHLY and CDR2 FYNNEI. The full variable domain, rest sourced from reference TRBV2 and TRBJ2-1, is EPEVTQTPSHQVTQMGQEVILRCVPISNHLYFYWYRQILGQKVEFLVSFYNNEISEKSEIFDDQFSVERPDGSNFTLKIRSTKLEDSAMYFCASGTSGANEQFFGPGTRLTVL.

The chain has TRBV10-3 and TRBJ2-2; 10 bases align to TRBD2. Germline CDR1 and CDR2: ENHRY and SYGVKD. The V and J ends lost 6 bases and 3 bases, in that order; junction bases with no gene match: 10. This CDR3 is built from 17 residues. The CDR3 nucleotides read TGTGCCATCAGCCCACGACGGACTAGCGGAGACACCGGGGAGCTGTTTTTT. Its protein product is CAISPRRTSGDTGELFF.

In DNA form, the CDR3 reads TGTGCCAGCAGCCCTAGACAGGTGCTAAATCAGCCCCAGCATTTT. Translated, it gives CASSPRQVLNQPQHF. The V and J genes are TRBV6-1 and TRBJ1-5, with D possibly matching TRBD1 (6 bases). The CDR3 length is 15 residues. Germline V gives CDR1 MNHNS, CDR2 SASEGT. Trimming shortened V by 6 bases and J by 4 bases, and 16 bases separated the two germline ends.

This sequence joins TRBV20-1 and TRBJ1-2; 7 bases align to TRBD1. In germline, CDR1 is DFQATT, CDR2 SNEGSKA (reference sequence). The CDR3 loop spans 12 amino acids. The V and J ends lost 7 bases and 5 bases, in that order; junction bases with no gene match: 7. The CDR3 coding sequence is TGCAGTGTTCCCAACAGGGGTTATGGCTACACCTTC. This gives the protein CSVPNRGYGYTF.

The chain recombines TRBV7-2 with TRBJ1-1; D remains unclear. The CDR3 is 13 residues long. V was cut by 5 bases and J by 4 bases, with 11 bases left in between. The germline V gene encodes CDR1 SGHTA and CDR2 FQGNSA. The CDR3 is CASSPVVGTEAFF. CDR3 coding DNA: TGTGCCAGCAGCCCCGTCGTTGGCACTGAAGCTTTCTTT.

The genes are TRBV15 and TRBJ2-3; 7 bases are a match to TRBD1. V trimming: 3 bases; J trimming: 5 bases; junction bases outside the gene matches: 5. Per the germline V gene, CDR1 is LNHNV and CDR2 is YYDKDF (reference sequence). The CDR3 consists of 14 residues. CDR3 protein: CATSRLQGKDTQYF. Here the CDR3 DNA reads TGTGCCACCAGCAGGCTACAGGGGAAAGATACGCAGTATTTT.

This clonotype was picked up a small number of times. The chain links TRBV15 to TRBJ1-1; D is possibly TRBD1 (5 bases). In germline, CDR1 is LNHNV, CDR2 YYDKDF (reference sequence). CDR3 length: 14 amino acids. With 0 bases removed from V and 2 bases from J, the gap between germline ends came to 7 bases. The CDR3 DNA reads as TGTGCCACCAGCAGAGACAGGGCTAACACTGAAGCTTTCTTT. Its protein product is CATSRDRANTEAFF.

The chain uses TRBV7-9 and TRBJ2-3, with TRBD1 identical over 10 bases. Germline V gene data show CDR1 as SEHNR and CDR2 as FQNEAQ (reference sequence). The CDR3 loop spans 14 amino acids. V lost 10 bases, J lost 3 bases, and 7 bases stayed unmatched. In DNA, the CDR3 is TGTGCCACCCGGGGGACAGGGGTGACAGATACGCAGTATTTT. This gives the protein CATRGTGVTDTQYF.

This clonotype was seen just once. The chain employs TRBV7-9 and TRBJ1-1; no firm D call. CDR1 SEHNR and CDR2 FQNEAQ come from the germline V gene (reference sequence). V was cut by 2 bases and J by 2 bases, with 9 bases left in between. The CDR3 runs to 14 residues. CDR3: CASSLKAVNTEAFF. As DNA, the CDR3 is TGTGCCAGCAGCTTAAAAGCCGTAAACACTGAAGCTTTCTTT.

A few counts support this clonotype. This chain uses TRBV20-1 with TRBJ1-1; a possible D gene is TRBD1 (6 bases). This CDR3 contains 15 residues. Germline CDR1 reads DFQATT; CDR2 reads SNEGSKA (reference sequence). With 6 bases removed from V and 4 bases from J, the gap between germline ends came to 21 bases. CDR3 sequence reads: CSASAPSTGRTEAFF. The DNA for the CDR3 is TGCAGTGCCTCCGCCCCATCCACAGGGCGCACTGAAGCTTTCTTT.

This sequence joins TRBV7-2 and TRBJ2-3, with D perhaps being TRBD1 or TRBD2 (5 bases each). The CDR3 is 17 residues long. Germline-derived CDR1 and CDR2 are SGHTA and FQGNSA. Trimming cost V 5 bases and J 1 base, with 19 bases left between them. This chain's CDR3 is CASSPQRGGPGTDTQYF. The CDR3 DNA follows: TGTGCCAGCAGCCCCCAGAGGGGCGGGCCTGGCACAGATACGCAGTATTTT.

This clonotype was seen a handful of times. The chain combines TRBV20-1 with TRBJ2-7, with D perhaps TRBD2 (5 bases). CDR3 length: 15 residues. The V end lost 0 bases, the J end lost 2 bases, and 14 bases lay between the germline ends. In germline, CDR1 is DFQATT, CDR2 SNEGSKA (reference sequence). CDR3 sequence reads: CSARDPPPGTYEQYF. The CDR3 DNA sequence: TGCAGTGCTAGAGATCCCCCCCCGGGGACCTACGAGCAGTACTTC.

The CDR3 is CASSLSRGRVVQPQHF. In DNA form, the CDR3 reads TGTGCCAGCAGCTTATCCCGGGGGCGCGTTGTCCAGCCCCAGCATTTT. This chain connects TRBV7-8 to TRBJ1-5, with D possibly being TRBD1 (6 bases). V was clipped by 2 bases and J by 7 bases, with 18 bases between them. Germline V gene data show CDR1 as SGHVS and CDR2 as FQNEAQ. This CDR3 has 16 amino acids.